This TCR beta chain was captured in a study of blood T cells in healthy people across ages. Using a J-beta primer mix together with a sample-barcoded 5' primer, a second PCR was run for about 7 to 12 cycles. TCRdb reprocessed the 5' RACE reads with MiXCR, giving one entry per CDR3 protein. The sample records about 640,000 distinct CDR3 sequences, 58% being singletons. Study conclusions and caveats: It was not possible, with unsorted PBMCs, to conclusively compare naive and antigen-experienced cells.

CDR3 length equals 15 residues. As regards this clonotype: Its specificity is unknown.

Sequencing used blood. The rearrangement uses TRBV21-1 and TRBJ2-5; the table's TRBD1 call for D was not verified on the DNA. TRBV21-1 is a recognized pseudogene. The receptor was isolated from a man aged 60-69 years in good health. For the CDR3, the DNA is TGTGCCAGCAGCAGCGGGACAGATTCTCAAGAGACCCAGTACTTC. Its protein product is CASSSGTDSQETQYF.